The 32 T cell receptor beta chains presented below share a single source sample, sequenced in a study of metastatic and nonmetastatic thyroid tumors. TCRdb ran MiXCR on the PCR reads. This table holds about 45,000 clones, roughly 3.1% found once. Every patient was untreated before thyroid surgery. Sequenced sample: blood. The receptors here all came from a female donor with papillary thyroid cancer or a benign thyroid nodule (not recorded which). Some clones in this sample may be carry-over from other donors' samples.

This clone has at least ten counts. The rearrangement uses TRBV5-6 and TRBJ1-1; a weak D match, TRBD1 (6 bases). This CDR3 region has 14 residues. In germline, CDR1 is SGHDT, CDR2 YYEEEE. V was shortened by 1 base and J by 4 bases, with 11 bases between the two germline ends. Written as DNA, the CDR3 is TGTGCCAGCAGCTTGTATTCGGGGGCCACTGAAGCTTTCTTT. As protein: CASSLYSGATEAFF.

The sample holds a few counts of this clone. The chain has TRBV12-3 or TRBV12-4 and TRBJ2-1, with D possibly matching TRBD2 (6 bases). Deletions cut 2 bases from V and 9 bases from J, with 11 bases between. This CDR3 region has 13 residues. The CDR3 DNA reads as TGTGCCAGCAGTTTACGGCGGGATTTTGAGCAGTTCTTC. It translates to CASSLRRDFEQFF.

The J gene is TRBJ2-5, the V gene TRBV30, with D perhaps given as TRBD1 or TRBD2 (5 bases each). CDR3 length equals 16 residues. Trimming pared 2 bases from V and 5 bases from J, leaving 21 bases between. CDR1 GTSNPN and CDR2 SVGIG come from the germline V gene (reference sequence). DNA for the CDR3: TGTGCCTGGAGTTCTTGGGGGACGTCCGATTGGGAGACCCAGTACTTC. It yields the protein CAWSSWGTSDWETQYF.

A remark on this clone: The junction and the germline gene differ at one end; a read error may be behind it. V usage is TRBV6-1 and J usage is TRBJ2-3; perhaps TRBD2 as D (6 bases). The CDR3 covers 16 residues. From germline, CDR1 is MNHNS and CDR2 SASEGT. The CDR3 DNA follows: TGTGCCAGCAGCGAAGTGGCTGGAGGGAGCACAGATACGCAGTATTTT. Translation: CASSEVAGGSTDTQYF.

Worth noting for this clone: This clone may be a read error of a much larger clone one base away. This sample includes further DNA sequences coding for the same CDR3. The J gene is TRBJ1-1, the V gene TRBV5-1, with TRBD1 identical over 11 bases. Germline lookup yields CDR1 SGHRS and CDR2 YFSETQ. CDR3 length equals 16 residues. CDR3 sequence: CASSPGTGGVNTEAFF. CDR3 coding DNA: TGCGCTAGCAGCCCCGGGACAGGGGGAGTGAACACTGAAGCTTTCTTT.

This clone was counted at least ten times. This chain uses TRBV5-6 with TRBJ1-2, with 7 positions matching TRBD1. The V segment lost 5 bases and the J segment 7 bases; nucleotides outside the gene matches: 11. Germline CDR1 SGHDT, CDR2 YYEEEE. The CDR3 is made up of 14 amino acids. The CDR3 loop reads CASRGTAQLGGYTF. DNA of the CDR3: TGTGCCAGCAGAGGGACAGCCCAACTTGGTGGCTACACCTTC.

Ten or more counts support this clone. J is TRBJ2-6 and V is TRBV6-2 or TRBV6-3; the D is unclear. CDR1 is MNHEY, CDR2 SVGEGT, per germline. The CDR3 has 14 amino acids. V was clipped by 4 bases and J by 0 bases, with 4 bases between them. CDR3 sequence reads: CASSLDSGANVLTF. In nucleotides, the CDR3 is TGTGCCAGCAGTTTGGACTCTGGGGCCAACGTCCTGACTTTC.

The chain joins TRBV6-1 to TRBJ2-1; TRBD2 agrees at 12 bases. This CDR3 spans 15 amino acids. Trimming at V came to 6 bases and at J to 7 bases, leaving 7 bases not matched to a gene. Germline lookup yields CDR1 MNHNS and CDR2 SASEGT. CDR3: CASSLAGGFSNEQFF. The CDR3 coding sequence is TGTGCCAGCAGCCTAGCGGGAGGGTTCAGTAATGAGCAGTTCTTC.

This clone was observed at least ten times. A read error is possible here, since a much larger clone lies one base away. The rearrangement uses TRBV28 and TRBJ1-1; D not certain. Germline V CDR1 and CDR2: MDHEN, SYDVKM. With 7 bases removed from V and 0 bases from J, the gap between germline ends came to 15 bases. The CDR3 is 15 amino acids. The CDR3 nucleotides are TGTGCCAGCAACACCAAGGGTTTAATGAACACTGAAGCTTTCTTT. Amino acids: CASNTKGLMNTEAFF.

This clone was recorded at least ten times. The V and J genes are TRBV6-1 and TRBJ2-7, with D perhaps matching TRBD1 (6 bases). This CDR3 is built from 13 residues. The V end was cut by 5 bases, the J end by 4 bases, with 12 bases between. Germline CDR1 is MNHNS and CDR2 is SASEGT. The CDR3 protein is CASSTRGTYEQYF. The CDR3 DNA follows: TGTGCCAGCAGTACAAGGGGGACATACGAGCAGTACTTC.

This clone showed up many times. A clone one base away is much larger, so this may be a read error. The sample carries other DNA sequences with the same CDR3. The chain couples TRBV10-3 to TRBJ1-2, with 8 nucleotides matching TRBD1. V trimming: 6 bases; J trimming: 6 bases; junction bases outside the gene matches: 9. This CDR3 spans 14 amino acids. From germline, CDR1 is ENHRY and CDR2 SYGVKD. CDR3 in amino acids: CAISEEAGGDGYTF. CDR3 coding DNA: TGTGCCATCAGCGAGGAGGCAGGGGGCGATGGCTACACCTTC.

A word on this clone: In the same sample, other DNA sequences code for this CDR3. This sequence joins TRBV27 and TRBJ2-2; D possibly corresponds to TRBD2 (5 bases). The CDR3 loop spans 14 amino acids. V was clipped by 1 base and J by 6 bases, with 9 bases between them. Germline CDR1 MNHEY, CDR2 SMNVEV (reference sequence). The CDR3 DNA reads TGTGCCAGCAGTTTATTTGCGGGTCCCGGGGAGCTGTTTTTT. Amino acids: CASSLFAGPGELFF.

Many counts were recorded for this clone. The chain is built from TRBV29-1 and TRBJ1-1; the D gene is possibly TRBD1 (6 bases). The CDR3 has 17 amino acids. Germline V gene lookup returns CDR1 SQVTM and CDR2 ANQGSEA. Trimming took 2 bases from V and 10 from J, leaving 29 bases between them. The CDR3 here is CSVELPDSPDPRRGAFF. The CDR3 DNA reads TGCAGCGTTGAACTCCCGGACAGCCCCGATCCTCGCCGGGGAGCTTTCTTT.

This clone was seen a handful of times. Other DNA variants within this sample encode the same CDR3. This sequence joins TRBV11-3 and TRBJ2-3; a weak D match, TRBD2 (6 bases). Trimming removed 4 bases at V and 4 bases at J, with 12 bases between. This CDR3 is built from 14 residues. Germline lookup yields CDR1 SGHNT and CDR2 YENEEA. This chain's CDR3 is CASSSQGGSDTQYF. In DNA form, the CDR3 reads TGTGCCAGCAGCTCGCAGGGAGGATCAGATACGCAGTATTTT.

The table lists this clone with many counts. The V call is TRBV9, the J call TRBJ2-5; 7 bases fit TRBD2. The V and J ends lost 0 bases and 4 bases, in that order; junction bases with no gene match: 12. The CDR3 totals 17 residues. Germline V gives CDR1 SGDLS, CDR2 YYNGEE. CDR3 coding DNA: TGTGCCAGCAGCGTAGCACCCGGGGGTCTAGCGGTAGAGACCCAGTACTTC. It encodes CASSVAPGGLAVETQYF.

Ten or more counts support this clone. V usage is TRBV5-5 and J usage is TRBJ1-1; a possible D gene is TRBD1 (5 bases). The germline V gene has CDR1 SGHKS and CDR2 YYEKEE (reference sequence). This CDR3 is built from 15 residues. Trimming pared 4 bases from V and 4 bases from J, leaving 17 bases between. The DNA of the CDR3 is TGTGCCAGCAGCCCGGGGGTCGGGGCTGGCACTGAAGCTTTCTTT. It specifies CASSPGVGAGTEAFF.

For the CDR3, the DNA is TGTGCCAGCTCAGTGGTAGCGGGAGTTAATCATGAGCAGTTCTTC. Translating gives CASSVVAGVNHEQFF. J is TRBJ2-1 and V is TRBV6-1; 9 nucleotides match TRBD2. Unmatched junction bases numbered 13, after V lost 8 bases and J lost 8 bases. The CDR3 spans 15 residues. Germline V gene lookup returns CDR1 MNHNS and CDR2 SASEGT.

This clone has a handful of counts. The junction departs from the called germline gene at one end, perhaps through a read error. CDR3 nucleotide sequence: TGTGCCATCAGCTTAGAGGCTAGCGGGAGGTCGAACACCGGGGAGCTGTTTTTT. Encoded protein: CAISLEASGRSNTGELFF. This rearrangement joins TRBV7-6 to TRBJ2-2; TRBD2 agrees at 11 bases. The CDR3 runs to 18 residues. CDR1 is SGHVS, CDR2 FNYEAQ, per germline.

This clone occurred many times. DNA for the CDR3: TGTGCCAGCAGTCCCATTAGCAATCAGCCCCAGCATTTT. Amino acids: CASSPISNQPQHF. The rearrangement links TRBV6-1 to TRBJ1-5, with D unclear. Trimming shortened V by 5 bases and J by 0 bases, and 5 bases separated the two germline ends. This CDR3 has 13 amino acids. Germline values: CDR1 MNHNS, CDR2 SASEGT.

At least ten counts were recorded for this clone. The genes are TRBV3-1 and TRBJ1-2, with D possibly TRBD1 on 5 matching bases. The germline V and J ends were trimmed by 1 base and 7 bases, with 7 bases remaining between them. This CDR3 comprises 12 residues. The germline gives CDR1 LGHDT, CDR2 YNNKEL (reference sequence). As DNA, the CDR3 is TGTGCCAGCAGCCAAGTAGGGGTTGGCTACACCTTC. Translated: CASSQVGVGYTF.

This clone was seen many times. J is TRBJ2-1 and V is TRBV7-3; D is possibly TRBD1 (6 bases). The germline V and J ends were trimmed by 3 bases and 7 bases, with 7 bases remaining between them. The CDR3 totals 12 residues. Per germline, CDR1 SGHTA and CDR2 FQGTGA. DNA of the CDR3: TGTGCCAGCAGCTTTACAGGGAATGAGCAGTTCTTC. The encoded protein is CASSFTGNEQFF.

The rearrangement links TRBV12-3 or TRBV12-4 to TRBJ1-6; 8 bases agree with TRBD1. Unmatched junction bases numbered 15, after V lost 7 bases and J lost 19 bases. The CDR3 has 13 residues. CDR3 in DNA: TGTGCCAGCAACCGGACAGGGAATTCACACCTGCACTTT. Its translation is CASNRTGNSHLHF.

This chain connects TRBV5-1 to TRBJ2-3, with 9 positions matching TRBD2. Germline CDR1 is SGHRS and CDR2 is YFSETQ. Losses at the gene ends were 2 bases for V and 0 bases for J; bases not matched to a gene: 4. CDR3 length: 16 amino acids. The DNA of the CDR3 is TGCGCCAGCAGCTTATTAACTAGCGGGAGCACAGATACGCAGTATTTT. This translates into CASSLLTSGSTDTQYF.

V gene TRBV12-3 or TRBV12-4 combines with J gene TRBJ2-1; 10 bases align to TRBD2. CDR3 size: 16 residues. V lost 6 bases to trimming and J lost 5 bases; unmatched junction nucleotides: 10. CDR3 sequence (DNA): TGTGCCAGCAGAACACCGAGCGGGAGGGCTAACAATGAGCAGTTCTTC. Amino acids: CASRTPSGRANNEQFF.

The rearrangement joins TRBV30 to TRBJ2-6; TRBD1 might be the D (5 bases). V was pared by 0 bases and J by 0 bases, with 6 bases between. The germline V gene encodes CDR1 GTSNPN and CDR2 SVGIG (reference sequence). The CDR3 loop spans 15 amino acids. In nucleotides, the CDR3 is TGTGCCTGGAGTGTAGGGGTCTCTGGGGCCAACGTCCTGACTTTC. It specifies CAWSVGVSGANVLTF.

This clone occurred many times. One end of the junction varies from germline; a read error may be responsible. The same CDR3 also results from other DNA sequences found in this sample. The chain has TRBV5-1 and TRBJ2-2, with TRBD2 matching over 10 bases. The CDR3 is 15 amino acids. From germline, CDR1 is SGHRS and CDR2 YFSETQ. CDR3: CASKILAGNTGELFF. In DNA form, the CDR3 reads TGCGCCAGCAAGATACTAGCGGGAAACACCGGGGAGCTGTTCTTT.

This clone was counted many times. The V call is TRBV4-1, the J call TRBJ2-3; 7 bases are shared with TRBD1. The length of the CDR3 is 15 residues. The V gene's germline CDR1 is MGHRA and CDR2 YSYEKL. The J segment lost 3 bases and the V segment lost 3 bases, leaving 6 bases of the junction unmatched. CDR3 protein: CASSQGSGGTDTQYF. The DNA for the CDR3 is TGCGCCAGCAGCCAGGGGTCAGGGGGAACAGATACGCAGTATTTT.

This clone occurred many times. V is TRBV11-3 and J is TRBJ1-1, with unresolved D. The CDR3 has 13 amino acids. Per germline, CDR1 SGHNT and CDR2 YENEEA. V dropped 1 base and J dropped 1 base, with 4 bases sitting between them. The CDR3 bases are TGTGCCAGCAGCTTAGGGGGGAACACTGAAGCTTTCTTT. This gives the protein CASSLGGNTEAFF.

The chain couples TRBV27 to TRBJ2-1; TRBD1 matches 7 bases. V gave up 5 bases and J gave up 9 bases; unmatched junction bases: 7. From germline, CDR1 is MNHEY and CDR2 SMNVEV (reference sequence). The CDR3 contains 13 residues. This CDR3 reads CASSPTRGLEQFF. CDR3 nucleotides: TGTGCCAGCAGTCCCACGAGGGGGCTTGAGCAGTTCTTC.

V and J are TRBV27 and TRBJ1-2; 8 positions match TRBD1. The junction had 3 bases not matched to a gene; V was cut back by 2 bases and J by 4 bases. The CDR3 sequence is 14 residues long. CDR1 is MNHEY, CDR2 SMNVEV, per germline (reference sequence). This CDR3 reads CASSLRQGPYGYTF. The CDR3, as DNA: TGTGCCAGCAGTTTACGACAGGGGCCCTATGGCTACACCTTC.

This clone was observed at least ten times. The J gene is TRBJ2-7, the V gene TRBV12-3 or TRBV12-4; no clear D. CDR3 length: 11 residues. V lost 2 bases, J lost 5 bases, and 4 bases lay in between. CDR3 nucleotide sequence: TGTGCCAGCAGTTTACGGGACGAGCAGTACTTC. Its translation: CASSLRDEQYF.

The gene calls are TRBV6-2 or TRBV6-3 and TRBJ1-1; D possibly corresponds to TRBD1 (5 bases). Germline assignment: CDR1 MNHEY and CDR2 SVGEGT. This CDR3 contains 13 residues. Trimming left V 4 bases short and J 6 bases short, with 12 bases between. The CDR3 region is CASSFFRVSEAFF. In DNA, the CDR3 is TGTGCCAGCAGTTTTTTCAGGGTGTCTGAAGCTTTCTTT.